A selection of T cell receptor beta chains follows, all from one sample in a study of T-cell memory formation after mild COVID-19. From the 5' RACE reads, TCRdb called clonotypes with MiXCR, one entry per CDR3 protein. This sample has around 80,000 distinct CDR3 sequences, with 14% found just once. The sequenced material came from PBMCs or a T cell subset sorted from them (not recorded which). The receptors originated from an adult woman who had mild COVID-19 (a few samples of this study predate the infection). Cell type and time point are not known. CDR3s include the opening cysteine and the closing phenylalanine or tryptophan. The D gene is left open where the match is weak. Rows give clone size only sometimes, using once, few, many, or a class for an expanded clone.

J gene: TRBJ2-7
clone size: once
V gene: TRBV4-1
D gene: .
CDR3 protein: CASSQGGLTGSSYEQYF
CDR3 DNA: TGCGCCAGCAGCCAAGGGGGGTTAACAGGAAGCTCCTACGAGCAGTACTTC

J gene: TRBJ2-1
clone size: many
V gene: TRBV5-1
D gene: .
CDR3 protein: CASSLAWGDYNEQFF
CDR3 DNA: TGCGCCAGCAGCTTGGCCTGGGGGGACTACAATGAGCAGTTCTTC

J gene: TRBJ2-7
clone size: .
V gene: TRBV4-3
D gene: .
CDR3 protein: CASSQDRTAYEQYF
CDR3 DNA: TGCGCCAGCAGCCAAGACAGGACGGCCTACGAGCAGTACTTC

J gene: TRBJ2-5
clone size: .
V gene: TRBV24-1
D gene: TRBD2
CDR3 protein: CATSAGLVPRETQYF
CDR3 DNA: TGTGCCACCAGTGCCGGACTAGTTCCTCGGGAGACCCAGTACTTC

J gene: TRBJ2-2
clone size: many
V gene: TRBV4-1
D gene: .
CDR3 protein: CASSQHQGSGELFF
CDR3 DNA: TGCGCCAGCAGCCAACATCAGGGTAGTGGGGAGCTGTTTTTT

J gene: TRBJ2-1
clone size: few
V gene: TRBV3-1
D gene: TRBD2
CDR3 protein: CASSQVLAGDNEQFF
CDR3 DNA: TGTGCCAGCAGCCAAGTACTAGCGGGAGACAATGAGCAGTTCTTC

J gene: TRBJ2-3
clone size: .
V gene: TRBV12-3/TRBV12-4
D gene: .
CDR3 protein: CASSPHDPRGTDTQYF
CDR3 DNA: TGTGCCAGCAGTCCACATGACCCAAGAGGCACAGATACGCAGTATTTT

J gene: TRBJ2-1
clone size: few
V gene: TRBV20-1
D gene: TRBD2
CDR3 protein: CSARDLISNPQWGGIEQFF
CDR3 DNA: TGCAGTGCTAGAGATTTAATTAGTAACCCGCAGTGGGGGGGGATTGAGCAGTTCTTC

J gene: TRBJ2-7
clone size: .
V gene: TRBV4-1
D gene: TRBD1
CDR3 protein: CASRQVRTGSYEQYF
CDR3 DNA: TGCGCCAGCAGACAAGTTAGGACAGGGTCCTACGAGCAGTACTTC

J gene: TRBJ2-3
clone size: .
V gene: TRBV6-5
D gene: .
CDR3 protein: CASSYVNTQYF
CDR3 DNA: TGTGCCAGCAGTTACGTTAATACGCAGTATTTT

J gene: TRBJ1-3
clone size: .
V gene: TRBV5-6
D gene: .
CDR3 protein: CASSHPGRAGNTRYF
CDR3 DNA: TGTGCCAGCAGTCACCCCGGGAGGGCTGGAAACACCAGATATTTT

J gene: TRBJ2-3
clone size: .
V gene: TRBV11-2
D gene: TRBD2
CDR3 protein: CASSYRPGLAGEGRVPDTQYF
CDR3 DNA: TGTGCCAGCAGCTACCGCCCGGGACTAGCGGGAGAAGGTCGTGTCCCCGATACGCAGTATTTT

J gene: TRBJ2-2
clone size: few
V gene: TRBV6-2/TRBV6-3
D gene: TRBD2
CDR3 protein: CASSPRPGTSGNTGELFF
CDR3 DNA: TGTGCCAGCAGTCCTAGACCCGGGACTAGCGGGAACACCGGGGAGCTGTTTTTT

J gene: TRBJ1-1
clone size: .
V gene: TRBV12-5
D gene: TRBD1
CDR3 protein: CASGLNSGTGWGTEAFF
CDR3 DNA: TGTGCTAGTGGTCTTAATTCCGGGACAGGATGGGGCACTGAAGCTTTCTTT

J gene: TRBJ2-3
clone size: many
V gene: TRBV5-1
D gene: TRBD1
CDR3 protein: CASSFGTGGTDTQYF
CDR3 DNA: TGCGCCAGCAGCTTTGGGACAGGGGGCACAGATACGCAGTATTTT

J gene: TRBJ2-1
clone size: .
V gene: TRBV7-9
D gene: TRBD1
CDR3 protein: CASSPGQGAYELAGHNEQFF
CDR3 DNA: TGTGCCAGCAGCCCCGGACAGGGGGCGTATGAACTAGCGGGCCACAATGAGCAGTTCTTC

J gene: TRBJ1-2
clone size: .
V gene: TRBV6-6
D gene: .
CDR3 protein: CASSFQVDGYTF
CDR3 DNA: TGTGCCAGCAGTTTTCAGGTGGATGGCTACACCTTC

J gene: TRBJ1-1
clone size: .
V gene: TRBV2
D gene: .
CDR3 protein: CASREGWALDANTEAFF
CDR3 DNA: TGTGCCAGCAGGGAGGGATGGGCCTTAGACGCGAACACTGAAGCTTTCTTT

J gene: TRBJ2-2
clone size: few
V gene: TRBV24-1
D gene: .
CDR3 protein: CATGDTGELFF
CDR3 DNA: TGTGCCACCGGTGACACCGGGGAGCTGTTTTTT

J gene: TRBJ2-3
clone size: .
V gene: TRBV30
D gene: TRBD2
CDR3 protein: CAWSRGASTDTQYF
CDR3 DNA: TGTGCCTGGTCGCGGGGGGCCAGCACAGATACGCAGTATTTT

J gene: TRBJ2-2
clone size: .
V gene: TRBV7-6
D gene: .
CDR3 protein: CASSLVVGGTGELFF
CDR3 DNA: TGTGCCAGCAGCTTAGTAGTGGGAGGAACCGGGGAGCTGTTTTTT

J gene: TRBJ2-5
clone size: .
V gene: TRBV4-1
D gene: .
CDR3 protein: CASSQDWDSRGETQYF
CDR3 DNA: TGCGCCAGCAGCCAAGACTGGGACTCGAGAGGAGAGACCCAGTACTTC

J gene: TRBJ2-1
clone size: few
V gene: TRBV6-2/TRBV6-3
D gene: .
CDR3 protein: CASSYPRRGFEQFF
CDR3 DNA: TGTGCCAGCAGTTACCCAAGGAGGGGTTTTGAGCAGTTCTTC

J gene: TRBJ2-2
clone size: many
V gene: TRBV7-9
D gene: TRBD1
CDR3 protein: CASSPRDRANTGELFF
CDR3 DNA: TGTGCCAGCAGCCCCCGGGACAGGGCGAACACCGGGGAGCTGTTTTTT

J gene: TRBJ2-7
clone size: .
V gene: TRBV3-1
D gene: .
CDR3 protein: CASAAGPSNEQYF
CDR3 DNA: TGTGCCAGCGCCGCGGGGCCTTCCAACGAGCAGTACTTC

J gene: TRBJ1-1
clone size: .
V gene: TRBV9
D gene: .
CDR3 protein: CASSVGDAGWRKSEAFF
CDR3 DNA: TGTGCCAGCAGCGTAGGTGACGCTGGCTGGAGAAAGTCTGAAGCTTTCTTT

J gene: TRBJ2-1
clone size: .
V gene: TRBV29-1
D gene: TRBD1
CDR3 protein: CSVESTGTGLMNEQFF
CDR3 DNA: TGCAGCGTTGAATCTACTGGGACAGGGCTTATGAATGAGCAGTTCTTC

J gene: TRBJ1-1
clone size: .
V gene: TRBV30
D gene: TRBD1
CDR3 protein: CAWSLSGDSAEAFF
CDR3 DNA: TGTGCCTGGAGTCTGTCGGGGGACAGCGCTGAAGCTTTCTTT

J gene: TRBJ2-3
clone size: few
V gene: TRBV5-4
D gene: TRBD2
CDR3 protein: CASSSVAGGTDTQYF
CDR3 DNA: TGTGCCAGCAGCTCCGTAGCGGGAGGCACAGATACGCAGTATTTT

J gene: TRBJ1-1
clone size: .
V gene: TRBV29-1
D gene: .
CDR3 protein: CSVDQGNTEAFF
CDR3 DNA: TGCAGCGTTGATCAAGGGAACACTGAAGCTTTCTTT

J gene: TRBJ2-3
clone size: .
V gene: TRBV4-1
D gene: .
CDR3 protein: CASSQDFAGSTDTQYF
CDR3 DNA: TGCGCCAGCAGCCAAGACTTCGCGGGGAGCACAGATACGCAGTATTTT

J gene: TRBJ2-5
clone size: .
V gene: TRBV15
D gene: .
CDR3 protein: CATSSQSDPMETQYF
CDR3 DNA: TGTGCCACCAGCTCCCAGTCCGACCCGATGGAGACCCAGTACTTC

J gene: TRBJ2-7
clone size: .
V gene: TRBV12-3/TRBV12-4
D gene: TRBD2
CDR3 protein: CASSLTRTSREQYF
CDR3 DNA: TGTGCCAGCAGTTTAACCCGGACTAGCAGGGAGCAGTACTTC

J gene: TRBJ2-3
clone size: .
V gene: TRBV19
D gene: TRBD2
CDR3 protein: CASSSLAGATDTQYF
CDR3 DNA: TGTGCCAGTAGTTCGCTAGCGGGAGCCACAGATACGCAGTATTTT

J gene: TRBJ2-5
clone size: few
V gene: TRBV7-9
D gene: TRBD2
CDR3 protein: CASSSWTSLETQYF
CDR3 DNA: TGTGCCAGCAGCTCCTGGACTAGCCTAGAGACCCAGTACTTC

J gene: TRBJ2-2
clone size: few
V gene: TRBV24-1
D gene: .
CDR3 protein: CATSDLPGAGELFF
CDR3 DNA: TGTGCCACCAGTGATTTGCCGGGGGCCGGGGAGCTGTTTTTT

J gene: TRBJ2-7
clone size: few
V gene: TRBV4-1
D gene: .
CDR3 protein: CASSQGGVAYEQYF
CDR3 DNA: TGCGCCAGCAGCCAAGGGGGGGTAGCCTACGAGCAGTACTTC

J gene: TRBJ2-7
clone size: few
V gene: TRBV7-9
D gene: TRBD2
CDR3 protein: CASSQGLAGVYEQYF
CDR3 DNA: TGTGCCAGCAGCCAAGGACTAGCGGGAGTCTACGAGCAGTACTTC

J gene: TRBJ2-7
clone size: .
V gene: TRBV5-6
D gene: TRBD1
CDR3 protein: CASSLGTGGDEQYF
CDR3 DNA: TGTGCCAGCAGCTTGGGAACAGGGGGCGACGAGCAGTACTTC

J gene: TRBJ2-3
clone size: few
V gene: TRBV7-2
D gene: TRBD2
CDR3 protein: CASSLDLGGRTDTQYF
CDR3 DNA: TGTGCCAGCAGCTTAGATTTGGGAGGGCGGACAGATACGCAGTATTTT

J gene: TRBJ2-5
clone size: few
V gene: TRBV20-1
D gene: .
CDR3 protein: CSAPTRRETQYF
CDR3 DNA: TGCAGTGCGCCGACTAGGAGAGAGACCCAGTACTTC

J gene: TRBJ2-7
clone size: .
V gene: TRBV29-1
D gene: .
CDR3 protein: CSVETSVSYEQYF
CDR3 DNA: TGCAGCGTTGAAACGTCAGTCTCCTACGAGCAGTACTTC